Each of the 26 T cell receptor beta chains below was sequenced from the same sample in a study of spatial heterogeneity in lung cancer. Regarding time point: sample taken at primary tumor resection. Broader study findings: Counts of expanded alpha and beta TCRs within tumors tracked the tumor nonsynonymous mutation count.

The antigens of these receptors remain unknown. TCRdb fed the 5' RACE reads into MiXCR, producing one record per CDR3 protein. This table has 2,500 to 3,000 distinct CDR3 sequences, approximately 15% appearing once. Sequenced here: lung tumor tissue, sampled at surgery. Receptors originate from a female donor with early-stage non-small cell lung cancer.

This clonotype was seen a few times. This chain uses TRBV12-3 or TRBV12-4 with TRBJ2-3; no definite D call. The CDR3 covers 13 residues. The germline V and J ends were trimmed by 5 bases and 1 base, with 7 bases remaining between them. The CDR3, as DNA: TGTGCCAGCAGTCAGGACGGCACAGATACGCAGTATTTT. Translation gives CASSQDGTDTQYF.

By its share, this clonotype is medium-sized (0.01 to 0.1%). V and J are TRBV11-2 and TRBJ2-1; TRBD1 agrees at 10 bases. Unmatched junction bases numbered 11, after V lost 5 bases and J lost 7 bases. This CDR3 has 16 amino acids. Looked up from germline, CDR1 is SGHAT and CDR2 is FQNNGV. CDR3 nucleotides: TGTGCCAGCAGCCCGTTGGGACAGGGGTTTGTTAATGAGCAGTTCTTC. It encodes CASSPLGQGFVNEQFF.

The V call is TRBV21-1, the J call TRBJ2-7; the D call of TRBD1 is as the table states it, not checked on the DNA. TRBV21-1 is a pseudogene segment. The CDR3 contains 14 residues. DNA for the CDR3: TGTGCCAGCAGCAATGGGACAGGAGCCTACGAGCAGTACTTC. Its protein product is CASSNGTGAYEQYF.

This clonotype is labeled as medium-sized. The rearrangement joins TRBV10-2 to TRBJ2-7, with D possibly matching TRBD2 (6 bases). V lost 4 bases, J lost 3 bases, and 13 bases lay in between. Germline V gene sequence: CDR1 WSHSY, CDR2 SAAADI. The CDR3 contains 14 residues. The CDR3 is CASSGGTAYYEQYF. DNA of the CDR3: TGCGCCAGCAGTGGGGGGACTGCTTACTACGAGCAGTACTTC.

This clonotype ranks as large. The chain recombines TRBV6-2 or TRBV6-3 with TRBJ1-6; D perhaps matches TRBD1 (5 bases). Germline assignment: CDR1 MNHEY and CDR2 SVGEGT. The CDR3 is made up of 14 amino acids. Trimming took 1 base from V and 10 from J, leaving 11 bases between them. The CDR3 DNA reads as TGTGCCAGCAGTTACTGGAGACGGGGGTCACCCCTCCACTTT. Its protein is CASSYWRRGSPLHF.

Within the sample, this clonotype is large. The genes are TRBV11-2 and TRBJ2-7; 7 positions agree with TRBD1. The V segment lost 6 bases and the J segment 0 bases; nucleotides outside the gene matches: 5. Germline V lookup: CDR1 SGHAT, CDR2 FQNNGV. The length of the CDR3 is 14 residues. CDR3 sequence (DNA): TGTGCCAGCAGGACACAGGGGAGCTCCTACGAGCAGTACTTC. Protein product: CASRTQGSSYEQYF.

This clonotype is medium-sized (0.01 to 0.1%). The V and J genes are TRBV6-5 and TRBJ1-2; TRBD1 is a possible D gene (5 bases). This CDR3 contains 12 residues. V lost 2 bases, J lost 4 bases, and 5 bases lay in between. Germline V gene data show CDR1 as MNHEY and CDR2 as SVGAGI. As DNA, the CDR3 is TGTGCCAGCAGTTACGGGGGCTATGGCTACACCTTC. Protein: CASSYGGYGYTF.

The gene calls are TRBV20-1 and TRBJ2-7; 11 bases are shared with TRBD2. CDR1 and CDR2 from the germline V gene are DFQATT and SNEGSKA (reference sequence). The CDR3 spans 17 residues. The V and J ends lost 4 bases and 5 bases, in that order; junction bases with no gene match: 16. The CDR3 DNA follows: TGCAGTGCTATTAGTCCTAGCGGGAGGAGTATGAACAACGAGCAGTACTTC. This translates into CSAISPSGRSMNNEQYF.

By proportion, this clonotype is medium-sized. The rearrangement links TRBV10-3 to TRBJ2-7, with 9 bases lining up with TRBD2. Trimming removed 6 bases from V and 6 bases from J; junction bases left unmatched: 9. CDR3 length equals 14 residues. CDR1 ENHRY and CDR2 SYGVKD come from the germline V gene. The CDR3 loop reads CAIRPAGGPAEQYF. CDR3 sequence (DNA): TGTGCCATCAGGCCAGCGGGGGGCCCCGCCGAGCAGTACTTC.

A few counts support this clonotype. A read error may produce the germline difference seen at one junction end. CDR3 sequence (DNA): TGTGTCAGCTCACCGAAAGCCCAGGGTACGGCGACTAATGAAAAACTGTTTTTT. It is translated as CVSSPKAQGTATNEKLFF. This chain links TRBV18 with TRBJ1-4, with a tentative D call TRBD1 (5 bases). Looked up from germline, CDR1 is KGHSH and CDR2 is LQKENI. This CDR3 comprises 18 residues.

By share, this clonotype ranks as medium-sized. The gene calls are TRBV27 and TRBJ1-2; D gene ambiguous. V dropped 5 bases and J dropped 8 bases, with 12 bases sitting between them. The CDR3 contains 12 residues. Germline CDR1 reads MNHEY; CDR2 reads SMNVEV (reference sequence). CDR3 residues: CASSHPQSGYTF. The CDR3 DNA reads TGTGCCAGCAGTCACCCCCAAAGCGGCTACACCTTC.

This clonotype rates as medium-sized (0.01 to 0.1%). This rearrangement joins TRBV27 to TRBJ2-7; 7 bases map to TRBD1. Trimming at V came to 5 bases and at J to 12 bases, leaving 16 bases not matched to a gene. The CDR3 totals 14 residues. Germline V gene data show CDR1 as MNHEY and CDR2 as SMNVEV (reference sequence). The CDR3 DNA reads as TGTGCCAGCAGTCCGGACAGGCCAGGTTTGGATCGGTACTTC. This encodes CASSPDRPGLDRYF.

This clonotype rates as medium-sized. This chain uses TRBV11-1 with TRBJ1-6; the D is unclear. With 5 bases removed from V and 9 bases from J, the gap between germline ends came to 14 bases. Germline values: CDR1 SGHAT, CDR2 FQDESV (reference sequence). The CDR3 contains 14 residues. DNA for the CDR3: TGTGCCAGCAGCCCACGCAATTCAGTTTCACCCCTCCACTTT. This translates into CASSPRNSVSPLHF.

Only one count was recorded for this clonotype. V is TRBV28 and J is TRBJ2-5; 7 bases match TRBD2. CDR1 and CDR2 from the germline V gene are MDHEN and SYDVKM. The CDR3 length is 16 residues. After removal of 6 bases from V and 5 bases from J, the junction contained 15 bases not matched to a gene. The CDR3 DNA follows: TGTGCCAGCAGCGTAGCCCAGGGAGGGACCTTGGAGACCCAGTACTTC. Its translation is CASSVAQGGTLETQYF.

In its sample, this clonotype ranks as medium-sized (0.01 to 0.1%). V usage is TRBV19 and J usage is TRBJ1-5; the D is unclear. V was cut by 8 bases and J by 3 bases, with 11 bases left in between. Germline CDR1 and CDR2: LNHDA and SQIVND (reference sequence). The CDR3 is made up of 13 amino acids. The CDR3 DNA sequence: TGTGCCAGTGGGTACAGCCTCAATCAGCCCCAGCATTTT. Translated, it gives CASGYSLNQPQHF.

The CDR3 reads CASSYPEPGETQYF. The CDR3 nucleotides are TGTGCCAGCAGTTACCCTGAGCCGGGAGAGACCCAGTACTTC. The chain uses TRBV6-2 or TRBV6-3 and TRBJ2-5, with D uncertain. V lost 2 bases, J lost 4 bases, and 11 bases lay in between. The CDR3 consists of 14 residues. Germline V gene lookup returns CDR1 MNHEY and CDR2 SVGEGT.

This clonotype is medium-sized within its sample. V usage is TRBV5-1 and J usage is TRBJ1-2; 7 bases map to TRBD1. There are 14 residues in the CDR3. CDR1 SGHRS and CDR2 YFSETQ come from the germline V gene. J lost 2 bases, V lost 6 bases, and 7 bases had no gene match. This chain's CDR3 is CASKSGTENYGYTF. CDR3 coding DNA: TGCGCCAGCAAGTCCGGGACAGAGAACTATGGCTACACCTTC.

V and J are TRBV12-3 or TRBV12-4 and TRBJ1-5; 7 nucleotides match TRBD1. This CDR3 region has 15 residues. V shed 6 bases, J shed 1 base, and the junction held 6 bases outside the gene matches. CDR3 sequence reads: CASRLSGGSNQPQHF. Here the CDR3 DNA reads TGTGCCAGCAGGCTGTCAGGGGGAAGCAATCAGCCCCAGCATTTT.

By its share, this clonotype is medium-sized. The chain joins TRBV12-3 or TRBV12-4 to TRBJ2-5; 12 positions agree with TRBD2. This CDR3 is 15 amino acids long. Losses at the gene ends were 5 bases for V and 5 bases for J; bases not matched to a gene: 6. The CDR3 nucleotides are TGTGCCAGCAGTCCTAGCGGGGGGGCCCCCGAGACCCAGTACTTC. This sequence encodes CASSPSGGAPETQYF.

This clonotype was seen many times. This chain connects TRBV5-6 to TRBJ2-3, with TRBD2 matching 14 bases. V lost 0 bases and J lost 1; bases outside the gene matches: 1. CDR1 and CDR2 from the germline V gene are SGHDT and YYEEEE. The CDR3 has 17 residues. The CDR3 loop is CASSLVGLAGGTDTQYF. CDR3 nucleotide sequence: TGTGCCAGCAGCTTGGTGGGACTAGCGGGGGGCACAGATACGCAGTATTTT.

Within the sample, this clonotype is medium-sized (0.01 to 0.1%). CDR3 amino acids: CASSATGLGQPQHF. In nucleotides, the CDR3 is TGTGCCAGCAGTGCTACAGGGTTGGGGCAGCCCCAGCATTTT. This chain uses TRBV27 with TRBJ1-5, with D tentatively TRBD1 (6 bases). Trimming took 5 bases from V and 7 from J, leaving 15 bases between them. The germline gives CDR1 MNHEY, CDR2 SMNVEV (reference sequence). The CDR3 is made up of 14 amino acids.

The chain uses TRBV25-1 and TRBJ1-6; D gene ambiguous. CDR3 length: 13 residues. Germline V lookup: CDR1 MGHDK, CDR2 SYGVNS. The V gene lost 0 bases and the J gene lost 8 bases, with 5 bases spanning the gap. The CDR3 loop reads CASSEYGDSPLHF. CDR3 DNA sequence: TGTGCCAGCAGTGAATACGGCGATTCACCCCTCCACTTT.

By frequency in the sample, this clonotype is medium-sized. This sequence joins TRBV19 and TRBJ2-5, with 10 bases matching TRBD1. With V trimmed by 3 bases and J by 3 bases, 10 bases remained unmatched. The V gene's germline CDR1 is LNHDA and CDR2 SQIVND (reference sequence). This CDR3 spans 17 amino acids. The CDR3 region has the DNA TGTGCCAGTAGTATGCGGTCCTGGGGGACAGGGGAAGAGACCCAGTACTTC. It translates to CASSMRSWGTGEETQYF.

This clonotype has at least ten counts. The chain links TRBV12-3 or TRBV12-4 to TRBJ2-5; 9 bases are shared with TRBD2. The CDR3 contains 17 residues. Trimming removed 0 bases from V and 4 bases from J; junction bases left unmatched: 9. The CDR3 sequence: CASSLAAGGASVETQYF. The CDR3 DNA is TGTGCCAGCAGTTTAGCTGCGGGGGGGGCTTCGGTAGAGACCCAGTACTTC.

J is TRBJ1-2 and V is TRBV7-9; D is undetermined. V was shortened by 1 base and J by 8 bases, with 11 bases between the two germline ends. The CDR3 extends over 13 amino acids. Germline V gene sequence: CDR1 SEHNR, CDR2 FQNEAQ (reference sequence). CDR3: CASSLVPQMGYTF. Written as DNA, the CDR3 is TGTGCCAGCAGCTTAGTGCCTCAAATGGGCTACACCTTC.

By share of the sample, this clonotype is medium-sized. This chain links TRBV5-1 with TRBJ2-2; D gene uncertain. The germline V gene has CDR1 SGHRS and CDR2 YFSETQ. The CDR3 loop spans 15 amino acids. The V and J ends lost 0 bases and 1 base respectively, with 7 bases between them. The CDR3, as DNA: TGCGCCAGCAGCTTGGCCGGCAAGAACACCGGGGAGCTGTTTTTT. Translation gives CASSLAGKNTGELFF.